A single sample gave rise to the 6 T cell receptor beta chains below, sequenced in a study of beta chain features in type 1 diabetes. Broader study findings: Among patients with Type 1 diabetes, TCRB CDR3s were moderately but significantly shorter in every one of the four CD4+ subsets.

The authors reverse transcribed all of the isolated RNA, so sequencing captured expressed TCRB transcripts. The table came from immunoSEQ multiplex PCR; TCRdb's copy has only in-frame clones and leaves some out. The sample includes about 230,000 clones, approximately 16% of them seen just once. Their specific antigens are unknown. Sequencing was carried out using naive CD4+ T cells from blood. The receptors derive from a man younger than 40 with type 1 diabetes.

The chain recombines TRBV29-1 with TRBJ2-1; 9 bases map to TRBD1. The CDR3 contains 16 residues. CDR1 is SQVTM, CDR2 ANQGSEA, per germline. V dropped 2 bases and J dropped 0; count of bases not matched to a gene: 5. The CDR3 is CSVEIATGGSYNEQFF. The CDR3 nucleotides are TGCAGCGTTGAAATCGCGACAGGGGGCTCCTACAATGAGCAGTTCTTC.

V usage is TRBV9 and J usage is TRBJ2-3, with a possible D match to TRBD2 (5 bases). The CDR3 contains 15 residues. The V gene's germline CDR1 is SGDLS and CDR2 YYNGEE. Trimming stripped 2 bases from V and 0 bases from J, with 10 bases between. The CDR3 spells CASSVSGVSTDTQYF. The CDR3 nucleotides are TGTGCCAGCAGCGTTTCCGGGGTTAGCACAGATACGCAGTATTTT.

The CDR3 protein is CASSQEQGLAGAYEQYF. DNA of the CDR3: TGTGCCAGCAGCCAAGAACAAGGACTAGCGGGAGCATACGAGCAGTACTTC. This rearrangement joins TRBV4-2 to TRBJ2-7, with 13 bases that match TRBD2. This CDR3 comprises 17 residues. V shed 0 bases and J 4 bases; nucleotides not matched to a gene: 6. Germline CDR1 is LGHNA and CDR2 is YNFKEQ.

This chain links TRBV5-4 with TRBJ2-3; D uncertain. CDR1 and CDR2 (germline): SGHNT, YYREEE (reference sequence). The CDR3 covers 14 residues. V was clipped by 0 bases and J by 0 bases, with 5 bases between them. CDR3 nucleotides: TGTGCCAGCAGCTTGGACCGTAGCACAGATACGCAGTATTTT. Amino acid sequence: CASSLDRSTDTQYF.

This chain links TRBV12-2 with TRBJ2-7; the table's D call of TRBD2 was not tested on the DNA. TRBV12-2 is assigned pseudogene status. The CDR3 extends over 14 amino acids. This chain's CDR3 is CASRLSGSVYEQYF. The DNA of the CDR3 is TGTGCAAGTCGCTTGAGCGGGAGTGTCTACGAGCAGTACTTC.

The chain is built from TRBV30 and TRBJ2-5, with 11 bases that match TRBD2. Germline CDR1 is GTSNPN and CDR2 is SVGIG (reference sequence). J lost 0 bases, V lost 4 bases, and 7 bases had no gene match. The CDR3 contains 16 residues. CDR3 sequence reads: CAWNSLAGGNQETQYF. As DNA, the CDR3 is TGTGCCTGGAATTCGTTAGCGGGAGGGAACCAAGAGACCCAGTACTTC.